Presented here are 16 T cell receptor beta chains from one specimen sequenced in a study of blood T cells in healthy people across ages. The authors ran a second PCR of about 6 to 11 cycles using a sample-barcoded 5' primer and a J-beta primer mix. TCRdb redid the calling of the 5' RACE reads with MiXCR, one entry per CDR3 protein. Here the sample spans some 1,000,000 distinct CDR3 sequences, about 23% being singletons. A further study also used this sample, focusing on T cells of mothers and their children.

Sequencing was carried out using blood. These receptors were collected from a girl aged 2-10 years in good health.

V gene TRBV3-1 combines with J gene TRBJ2-1, with D unresolved. This CDR3 is 13 amino acids long. Germline V CDR1 and CDR2: LGHDT, YNNKEL (reference sequence). Trimming stripped 0 bases from V and 9 bases from J, with 9 bases between. In DNA form, the CDR3 reads TGTGCCAGCAGCCAAGATGTCAGCCCTGAGCAGTTCTTC. Translating gives CASSQDVSPEQFF.

There are a few counts of this clonotype. The rearrangement joins TRBV27 to TRBJ2-1; no clear D gene. This CDR3 has 16 residues. Germline lookup yields CDR1 MNHEY and CDR2 SMNVEV (reference sequence). V lost 0 bases and J 5 bases, leaving 14 bases between the germline ends. The DNA of the CDR3 is TGTGCCAGCAGTTTATCTGGTCCACCCCGAGACAATGAGCAGTTCTTC. This sequence encodes CASSLSGPPRDNEQFF.

This clonotype was detected only a few times. The chain uses TRBV6-2 or TRBV6-3 and TRBJ2-7, with a weak D call TRBD2 (5 bases). V was cut by 8 bases and J by 4 bases, with 18 bases left in between. The germline gives CDR1 MNHEY, CDR2 SVGEGT. This CDR3 has 14 residues. The CDR3 DNA reads as TGTGCCAGCCGTTCACCGCTAGCCGGTTACGAGCAGTACTTC. This gives the protein CASRSPLAGYEQYF.

The V call is TRBV7-8, the J call TRBJ2-4; 9 bases are shared with TRBD2. The CDR3 has 18 residues. The J segment lost 0 bases and the V segment lost 3 bases, leaving 9 bases of the junction unmatched. Germline lookup yields CDR1 SGHVS and CDR2 FQNEAQ. In DNA form, the CDR3 reads TGTGCCAGCAGCTTTAGTGTAGCGGGGGCCCTAGCCAAAAACATTCAGTACTTC. As protein: CASSFSVAGALAKNIQYF. Based on the CDR3 plus reference TRBV7-8 and TRBJ2-4, the full variable domain is GAGVSQSPRYKVAKRGQDVALRCDPISGHVSLFWYQQALGQGPEFLTYFQNEAQLDKSGLPSDRFFAERPEGSVSTLKIQRTQQEDSAVYLCASSFSVAGALAKNIQYFGAGTRLSVL.

This chain joins TRBV4-1 and TRBJ2-3; D might be TRBD1 (5 bases). The germline gives CDR1 MGHRA, CDR2 YSYEKL. The CDR3 has 18 residues. V was clipped by 2 bases and J by 0 bases, with 18 bases between them. This chain's CDR3 is CASSQTLLQDPSTDTQYF. The CDR3 bases are TGCGCCAGCAGCCAAACCCTCTTACAGGACCCAAGCACAGATACGCAGTATTTT.

This clonotype came up a few times. The chain joins TRBV20-1 to TRBJ2-5; 7 bases are a match to TRBD2. This CDR3 region has 15 residues. V was pared by 0 bases and J by 1 base, with 5 bases of the junction left unmatched. Germline lookup yields CDR1 DFQATT and CDR2 SNEGSKA (reference sequence). In DNA, the CDR3 is TGCAGTGCTAGAGACCAACTAGCGCTCCAAGAGACCCAGTACTTC. Its protein product is CSARDQLALQETQYF.

The rearrangement joins TRBV5-1 to TRBJ2-6, with TRBD2 matching 11 bases. Trimming took 3 bases from V and 1 from J; bases not matched to a gene: 6. The CDR3 has 18 residues. Germline V gene sequence: CDR1 SGHRS, CDR2 YFSETQ. The CDR3, as DNA: TGCGCCAGCAGCTGGAGGGGACTAGCGGATTCTGGGGCCAACGTCCTGACTTTC. It encodes CASSWRGLADSGANVLTF.

This clonotype was seen only a few times. This chain connects TRBV6-1 to TRBJ1-4; 8 nucleotides line up with TRBD1. The CDR3 totals 14 residues. The V gene end was trimmed by 1 base and the J gene end by 7 bases; junction bases not matched to a gene: 2. CDR1 and CDR2 (germline): MNHNS, SASEGT. CDR3 region: CASSEGTGFEKLFF. The DNA for the CDR3 is TGTGCCAGCAGTGAAGGGACAGGGTTTGAAAAACTGTTTTTT.

This chain joins TRBV20-1 and TRBJ2-5, with 9 nucleotides matching TRBD1. The end of the DNA is better explained by TRBJ2-7, so the J call may be wrong. Germline lookup yields CDR1 DFQATT and CDR2 SNEGSKA (reference sequence). The CDR3 is 15 residues long. CDR3 region: CSGTTTTGGKIEQYF. The CDR3 DNA reads as TGCAGTGGAACGACCACGACAGGGGGAAAAATCGAGCAGTACTTC.

This clonotype has just a few counts. V and J are TRBV12-3 or TRBV12-4 and TRBJ2-1; 10 bases are a match to TRBD1. Unmatched junction bases numbered 9, after V lost 4 bases and J lost 6 bases. The CDR3 length is 16 residues. CDR3 coding DNA: TGTGCCAGCAGTTCCGGGGGACAGGGGACCAGCAATGAGCAGTTCTTC. As protein: CASSSGGQGTSNEQFF.

The CDR3 region has the DNA TGTGCCAGCAGTTTAGGGCTAGCGGAGGTGGGAAACTTCAATGAGCAGTTCTTC. Protein sequence: CASSLGLAEVGNFNEQFF. The chain couples TRBV28 to TRBJ2-1; 7 nucleotides agree with TRBD2. V shed 2 bases and J 6 bases; nucleotides not matched to a gene: 16. The CDR3 is 18 residues long. Germline V gene data show CDR1 as MDHEN and CDR2 as SYDVKM.

The chain links TRBV5-1 to TRBJ2-1; 12 nucleotides align to TRBD2. Germline-derived CDR1 and CDR2 are SGHRS and YFSETQ. The CDR3 has 18 residues. The junction had 8 bases not matched to a gene; V was cut back by 1 base and J by 3 bases. CDR3 in amino acids: CASSLYWTSGVYYNEQFF. CDR3 coding DNA: TGCGCCAGCAGCTTGTATTGGACTAGCGGGGTTTACTACAATGAGCAGTTCTTC. Drawing the rest from reference TRBV5-1 and TRBJ2-1, the complete variable domain is KAGVTQTPRYLIKTRGQQVTLSCSPISGHRSVSWYQQTPGQGLQFLFEYFSETQRNKGNFPGRFSGRQFSNSRSEMNVSTLELGDSALYLCASSLYWTSGVYYNEQFFGPGTRLTVL.

The J gene is TRBJ2-1, the V gene TRBV10-3, with D perhaps given as TRBD1 or TRBD2 (5 bases each). Germline lookup yields CDR1 ENHRY and CDR2 SYGVKD. V dropped 10 bases and J dropped 6 bases, with 13 bases sitting between them. The CDR3 has 12 amino acids. CDR3 in DNA: TGTGCCACCATATCCGGGGCCAATGAGCAGTTCTTC. Amino acids: CATISGANEQFF.

A few counts support this clonotype. The DNA for the CDR3 is TGTGCCAGCAGCCACAGGGGTGGGTCGTACAATGAGCAGTTCTTC. It specifies CASSHRGGSYNEQFF. The chain combines TRBV27 with TRBJ2-1; TRBD1 matches 7 bases. Germline V gene lookup returns CDR1 MNHEY and CDR2 SMNVEV (reference sequence). CDR3 length: 15 residues. V lost 6 bases to trimming and J lost 4 bases; unmatched junction nucleotides: 9.

The chain is built from TRBV21-1 and TRBJ1-5; the D call TRBD1 from the table was never checked on the DNA. TRBV21-1 is described as a pseudogene. This CDR3 is 16 amino acids long. CDR3 in DNA: TGTGCCAGCAGCAATTGTCCCCCTTATAGCAATCAGCCCCAGCATTTT. This codes for CASSNCPPYSNQPQHF.

A note on this clonotype: One end of the junction is discordant with germline, which a read error may explain. The DNA of the CDR3 is TGTGCCAGCAGTTCCCAGGGGTACAATCAGTCCCAGCATTTT. Translated: CASSSQGYNQSQHF. The chain links TRBV6-5 to TRBJ1-5; maybe TRBD1 (6 bases). The CDR3 contains 14 residues. Germline values: CDR1 MNHEY, CDR2 SVGAGI.